One sample yielded the 8 T cell receptor beta chains listed below, sequenced in a study of graft-versus-host responses after intestinal transplantation. The method was immunoSEQ multiplex PCR; TCRdb's version includes in-frame clones alone and lacks a portion of them. Here the sample spans some 31,000 clones, about 90% being singletons. The sequencing used PBMCs, collected around 62 weeks after intestinal transplantation. These receptors were collected from a human patient who received an intestinal transplant, so some T cells may come from the graft donor.

The chain recombines TRBV15 with TRBJ2-7, with TRBD2 matching over 9 bases. The germline gives CDR1 LNHNV, CDR2 YYDKDF (reference sequence). CDR3 size: 15 residues. The trim removed 1 base at V and 5 bases at J, leaving 6 bases unmatched. The CDR3: CATSRGASGINEQYF. The CDR3 nucleotides read TGTGCCACCAGCAGAGGGGCTAGCGGGATCAACGAGCAGTACTTC.

The V call is TRBV7-2, the J call TRBJ1-2; no clear D. The CDR3 sequence is 15 residues long. Germline V gene sequence: CDR1 SGHTA, CDR2 FQGNSA. Between the trimmed V and J ends, which lost 6 bases and 1 base, there was a span of 15 bases. CDR3 nucleotides: TGTGCCAGCAGAACCAGGACGGACGGTAACTATGGCTACACCTTC. This gives the protein CASRTRTDGNYGYTF. Combining the CDR3 with reference TRBV7-2 and TRBJ1-2 gives the whole variable domain GAGVSQSPSNKVTEKGKDVELRCDPISGHTALYWYRQSLGQGLEFLIYFQGNSAPDKSGLPSDRFSAERTGGSVSTLTIQRTQQEDSAVYLCASRTRTDGNYGYTFGSGTRLTVV.

The table lists this clone with a few counts. V is TRBV9 and J is TRBJ2-5; D unresolved. The CDR3 length is 13 residues. Germline values: CDR1 SGDLS, CDR2 YYNGEE. Trimming removed 2 bases from V and 1 base from J, with 6 bases in between. The CDR3 here is CASSVDGQETQYF. The CDR3 DNA follows: TGTGCCAGCAGCGTGGACGGCCAAGAGACCCAGTACTTC.

This clone was seen just once. J is TRBJ2-7 and V is TRBV4-1; D is possibly TRBD1 (6 bases). V lost 1 base to trimming and J lost 0 bases, with 13 bases between them. CDR3 length: 16 amino acids. Germline V gene lookup returns CDR1 MGHRA and CDR2 YSYEKL. CDR3 nucleotides: TGCGCCAGCAGCCAAGTCCAAACAGGGCTCTCCTACGAGCAGTACTTC. It codes for CASSQVQTGLSYEQYF.

V and J are TRBV18 and TRBJ1-1, with D perhaps matching TRBD1 (5 bases). V lost 5 bases and J 1 base, leaving 14 bases between the germline ends. Germline lookup yields CDR1 KGHSH and CDR2 LQKENI. The CDR3 length is 15 residues. CDR3 DNA sequence: TGTGCCAGCTCAAACACGGGGGGTAGGAACACTGAAGCTTTCTTT. This encodes CASSNTGGRNTEAFF.

This rearrangement joins TRBV7-2 to TRBJ2-1; TRBD2 matches 12 bases. V trimming: 2 bases; J trimming: 8 bases; junction bases outside the gene matches: 10. There are 17 residues in the CDR3. CDR1 is SGHTA, CDR2 FQGNSA, per germline. Here the CDR3 reads CASSLQVLAGGPDEQFF. CDR3 sequence (DNA): TGTGCCAGCAGCTTACAGGTCCTAGCGGGGGGGCCGGATGAGCAGTTCTTC.

The chain joins TRBV11-3 to TRBJ2-7; perhaps TRBD2 as D (7 bases). Germline CDR1 reads SGHNT; CDR2 reads YENEEA. Trimming left V 7 bases short and J 2 bases short, with 15 bases between. The CDR3 runs to 14 residues. The CDR3 protein is CASNVGGPAYEQYF. The CDR3 region has the DNA TGTGCCAGCAACGTGGGGGGGCCCGCCTACGAGCAGTACTTC. Together with reference TRBV11-3 and TRBJ2-7, the CDR3 gives the full variable domain: EAGVVQSPRYKIIEKKQPVAFWCNPISGHNTLYWYLQNLGQGPELLIRYENEEAVDDSQLPKDRFSAERLKGVDSTLKIQPAELGDSAVYLCASNVGGPAYEQYFGPGTRLTVT.

This chain links TRBV7-6 with TRBJ2-5, with D perhaps matching TRBD1 (5 bases). In germline, CDR1 is SGHVS, CDR2 FNYEAQ. The length of the CDR3 is 16 residues. V was cut by 5 bases and J by 9 bases, with 25 bases left in between. CDR3: CASSDIKGPQAASQYF. For the CDR3, the DNA is TGTGCCAGCAGCGACATAAAAGGACCACAGGCAGCGTCCCAGTACTTC.